The rows below give T cell receptor beta chains drawn from one sample of a study of blood T cell repertoires in COVID-19. TCRdb's copy holds only in-frame clones and misses some; the assay was immunoSEQ multiplex PCR. The sample includes 55,000 to 65,000 clones, around 90% of them seen just once. Sample: peripheral blood. Receptors originate from an elderly woman with active COVID-19. Both conserved end residues are part of each CDR3. The order of the fields is V gene, D gene, J gene, clone size, CDR3 protein, CDR3 DNA. D genes are given only for firm matches. Clone size, where shown, is once, few, many, or a class for clones that have expanded.

v_call: TRBV6-1
d_call: -
j_call: TRBJ2-2
clone_size: few
cdr3_aa: CASSGRGSRGTGELFF
cdr3_nt: TGTGCCAGCAGTGGGAGGGGCTCCCGAGGCACCGGGGAGCTGTTTTTT

v_call: TRBV6-5
d_call: -
j_call: TRBJ2-7
clone_size: -
cdr3_aa: CASTGEQTYEQYF
cdr3_nt: TGTGCCAGCACCGGGGAGCAGACCTACGAGCAGTACTTC

v_call: TRBV5-1
d_call: TRBD2
j_call: TRBJ2-1
clone_size: -
cdr3_aa: CASSLGTINEQFF
cdr3_nt: TGCGCCAGCAGCCTAGGGACTATCAATGAGCAGTTCTTC

v_call: TRBV7-9
d_call: TRBD1
j_call: TRBJ2-3
clone_size: -
cdr3_aa: CASTEAGTGSTDTQYF
cdr3_nt: TGTGCCAGCACCGAAGCTGGGACAGGGTCCACAGATACGCAGTATTTT

v_call: TRBV10-1
d_call: -
j_call: TRBJ2-5
clone_size: -
cdr3_aa: CASSVGLEETQYF
cdr3_nt: TGCGCCAGCAGTGTCGGTCTAGAGGAGACCCAGTACTTC

v_call: TRBV19
d_call: TRBD2
j_call: TRBJ2-1
clone_size: -
cdr3_aa: CASSMVGGVNEQFF
cdr3_nt: TGTGCCAGTAGTATGGTCGGGGGGGTAAATGAGCAGTTCTTC

v_call: TRBV27
d_call: -
j_call: TRBJ1-4
clone_size: -
cdr3_aa: CASSPRDLNEKLFF
cdr3_nt: TGTGCCAGCAGTCCCCGGGATCTTAATGAAAAACTGTTTTTT

v_call: TRBV5-1
d_call: -
j_call: TRBJ1-3
clone_size: -
cdr3_aa: CASSSSTGRGNTIYF
cdr3_nt: TGCGCCAGCAGCTCCTCAACGGGGAGGGGAAACACCATATATTTT

v_call: TRBV7-2
d_call: -
j_call: TRBJ2-2
clone_size: -
cdr3_aa: CASSSPDPGLKTGELFF
cdr3_nt: TGTGCCAGCAGCTCCCCGGACCCGGGACTGAAGACCGGGGAGCTGTTTTTT

v_call: TRBV5-8
d_call: TRBD1
j_call: TRBJ1-5
clone_size: -
cdr3_aa: CASRDRGAIQPQHF
cdr3_nt: TGTGCCAGCAGGGACAGGGGCGCGATCCAGCCCCAGCATTTT

v_call: TRBV5-4
d_call: -
j_call: TRBJ2-3
clone_size: -
cdr3_aa: CASSLDGQSSTDTQYF
cdr3_nt: TGTGCCAGCAGCTTGGATGGACAGTCTAGCACAGATACGCAGTATTTT

v_call: TRBV15
d_call: TRBD2
j_call: TRBJ2-3
clone_size: -
cdr3_aa: CATSPREGREDTQYF
cdr3_nt: TGTGCCACTAGCCCGCGGGAGGGCCGGGAAGATACGCAGTATTTT

v_call: TRBV6-6
d_call: TRBD1
j_call: TRBJ2-3
clone_size: -
cdr3_aa: CASRKTGEDTQYF
cdr3_nt: TGTGCCAGCAGAAAGACAGGGGAAGATACGCAGTATTTT

v_call: TRBV5-1
d_call: TRBD2
j_call: TRBJ2-7
clone_size: -
cdr3_aa: CASSSSSGGRAAQYF
cdr3_nt: TGCGCCAGCAGCTCGTCTAGCGGGGGGCGGGCAGCGCAGTACTTC

v_call: TRBV10-1
d_call: TRBD1
j_call: TRBJ2-1
clone_size: few
cdr3_aa: CASSDPKTGSNEQFF
cdr3_nt: TGCGCCAGCAGTGATCCCAAGACAGGGTCAAATGAGCAGTTCTTC

v_call: TRBV24-1
d_call: -
j_call: TRBJ1-2
clone_size: -
cdr3_aa: CATSDGSAGNYGYTF
cdr3_nt: TGTGCCACCAGTGACGGATCCGCAGGGAACTATGGCTACACCTTC

v_call: TRBV2
d_call: TRBD1
j_call: TRBJ1-1
clone_size: -
cdr3_aa: CASSAPDRGAEAFF
cdr3_nt: TGTGCCAGCAGCGCTCCGGACAGGGGCGCTGAAGCTTTCTTT

v_call: TRBV27
d_call: -
j_call: TRBJ2-2
clone_size: once
cdr3_aa: CASSLEPPLGGGLTGELFF
cdr3_nt: TGTGCCAGCAGTTTAGAGCCACCTCTGGGCGGGGGCCTCACCGGGGAGCTGTTTTTT

v_call: TRBV5-5
d_call: TRBD2
j_call: TRBJ2-1
clone_size: once
cdr3_aa: CASSLRLAGVGYNEQFF
cdr3_nt: TGTGCCAGCAGCCTACGACTAGCGGGAGTGGGGTACAATGAGCAGTTCTTC

v_call: TRBV4-1
d_call: -
j_call: TRBJ1-4
clone_size: -
cdr3_aa: CASSQDWGDNEKLFF
cdr3_nt: TGCGCCAGCAGCCAAGATTGGGGGGATAATGAAAAACTGTTTTTT